A single sample gave rise to the 8 T cell receptor beta chains below, sequenced in a study of blood T cells in healthy people across ages. A J-beta primer mix and a sample-barcoded 5' primer were used in a second PCR of about 6 to 12 cycles. Each CDR3 protein is one row after TCRdb ran MiXCR on the 5' RACE reads. The sample lists 780,000 or so distinct CDR3 sequences, approximately 60% occurring once. The sample taken for sequencing was blood. Every receptor here comes from a man between 35 and 55 years old in good health.

This clonotype was detected a few times. The chain uses TRBV25-1 and TRBJ1-2; 7 bases are shared with TRBD1. From germline, CDR1 is MGHDK and CDR2 SYGVNS. The CDR3 is 13 residues long. V gave up 3 bases and J gave up 13 bases; unmatched junction bases: 11. The CDR3 spells CASSDPGQAVSTF. The CDR3 bases are TGTGCCAGCAGTGACCCCGGACAGGCCGTAAGCACCTTC.

The count of this clonotype is one. The chain employs TRBV6-1 and TRBJ2-3, with D maybe TRBD1 (6 bases). Per the germline V gene, CDR1 is MNHNS and CDR2 is SASEGT. The CDR3 runs to 14 residues. Between the trimmed V and J ends, which lost 5 bases and 6 bases, there was a span of 15 bases. The CDR3 loop is CASSTPGHADTQYF. CDR3 bases: TGTGCCAGCAGTACCCCGGGACACGCGGATACGCAGTATTTT.

The chain recombines TRBV11-2 with TRBJ2-1; D remains ambiguous. Germline CDR1 SGHAT, CDR2 FQNNGV. Trimming took 5 bases from V and 7 from J, leaving 12 bases between them. This CDR3 region has 13 residues. The CDR3 sequence is CASSVGYWNEQFF. The DNA for the CDR3 is TGTGCCAGCAGCGTAGGTTACTGGAATGAGCAGTTCTTC.

Only one count was recorded for this clonotype. This chain uses TRBV20-1 with TRBJ2-7; perhaps TRBD1 as D (5 bases). Germline V lookup: CDR1 DFQATT, CDR2 SNEGSKA (reference sequence). The CDR3 is 14 amino acids. V was cut by 3 bases and J by 4 bases, with 16 bases left in between. CDR3 protein: CSASFRPGNYEQYF. The DNA for the CDR3 is TGCAGTGCTAGTTTCCGGCCAGGGAATTACGAGCAGTACTTC.

This chain connects TRBV20-1 to TRBJ2-3, with D perhaps matching TRBD1 (6 bases). Trimming stripped 4 bases from V and 4 bases from J, with 18 bases between. This CDR3 contains 15 residues. Germline values: CDR1 DFQATT, CDR2 SNEGSKA (reference sequence). CDR3 amino acids: CSAIQGALVADTQYF. CDR3 coding DNA: TGCAGTGCTATACAGGGAGCGTTAGTAGCAGATACGCAGTATTTT.

The gene calls are TRBV5-1 and TRBJ2-1, with D possibly TRBD2 on 6 matching bases. V was clipped by 5 bases and J by 5 bases, with 14 bases between them. Germline CDR1 and CDR2: SGHRS and YFSETQ. There are 14 residues in the CDR3. The CDR3 DNA reads TGCGCCAGCAGAGCCCAGCGGGTGGACAATGAGCAGTTCTTC. Translation gives CASRAQRVDNEQFF.

The chain couples TRBV28 to TRBJ1-2; D might be TRBD1 (5 bases). This CDR3 is 12 amino acids long. From germline, CDR1 is MDHEN and CDR2 SYDVKM. V was clipped by 8 bases and J by 8 bases, with 15 bases between them. The CDR3 loop is CASQGVNEGYTF. CDR3 bases: TGTGCCAGCCAAGGGGTGAATGAGGGCTACACCTTC.

This chain joins TRBV3-1 and TRBJ1-4; D gene ambiguous. Germline loops: CDR1 LGHDT, CDR2 YNNKEL (reference sequence). This CDR3 comprises 15 residues. The ends were cut back, 0 bases at V and 4 bases at J, with 9 bases in the middle. The CDR3 spells CASSQDYQINEKLFF. In DNA form, the CDR3 reads TGTGCCAGCAGCCAAGATTACCAGATTAATGAAAAACTGTTTTTT. Together with reference TRBV3-1 and TRBJ1-4, the CDR3 gives the full variable domain: DTAVSQTPKYLVTQMGNDKSIKCEQNLGHDTMYWYKQDSKKFLKIMFSYNNKELIINETVPNRFSPKSPDKAHLNLHINSLELGDSAVYFCASSQDYQINEKLFFGSGTQLSVL.